One and the same sample provided the 11 T cell receptor beta chains below, sequenced in a study of blood T cell repertoires in COVID-19. Here immunoSEQ multiplex PCR was the method, and the copy in TCRdb shows in-frame clones only, minus some. The sample yields about 320,000 clones, approximately 89% seen once. Sequencing input: PBMCs or T cells enriched from blood (not recorded which). The receptors originated from a man aged 25-45 years who had recovered from COVID-19.

V is TRBV14 and J is TRBJ2-3; 8 bases fit TRBD2. This CDR3 has 16 amino acids. V lost 3 bases to trimming and J lost 3 bases; unmatched junction nucleotides: 8. The germline V gene encodes CDR1 SGHDN and CDR2 FVKESK. CDR3 coding DNA: TGTGCCAGCAGCCACGAACGGGGGGGCCTAACAGATACGCAGTATTTT. Translated: CASSHERGGLTDTQYF.

This clone was seen once. The chain recombines TRBV25-1 with TRBJ2-4, with TRBD1 as a possible D gene (6 bases). This CDR3 is built from 12 residues. V lost 6 bases to trimming and J lost 11 bases, with 14 bases between them. Germline CDR1 MGHDK, CDR2 SYGVNS. CDR3 bases: TGTGCCAGCAGGGGTACAGGGTGGGTTCAGTACTTC. Amino acid sequence: CASRGTGWVQYF.

The genes are TRBV5-4 and TRBJ2-5; 12 nucleotides line up with TRBD1. CDR1 is SGHNT, CDR2 YYREEE, per germline (reference sequence). The CDR3 runs to 16 residues. The ends lost 4 bases at V and 5 bases at J; junction bases unmatched: 9. Here the CDR3 DNA reads TGTGCCAGCAGCCCTCCGGGACAGGGGGCGAGGGAGACCCAGTACTTC. This encodes CASSPPGQGARETQYF.

The rearrangement links TRBV27 to TRBJ1-2; D remains unclear. The CDR3 contains 14 residues. Trimming took off 3 bases at V and 8 bases at J, with 16 bases between the two ends. From germline, CDR1 is MNHEY and CDR2 SMNVEV (reference sequence). The CDR3 DNA sequence: TGTGCCAGCAGTTTTAGAGTCGACACGGGGGGCTACACCTTC. Translated: CASSFRVDTGGYTF.

This chain joins TRBV19 and TRBJ2-1; 7 nucleotides match TRBD2. Germline lookup yields CDR1 LNHDA and CDR2 SQIVND (reference sequence). CDR3 length equals 12 residues. V lost 3 bases to trimming and J lost 11 bases; unmatched junction nucleotides: 4. The CDR3 loop reads CASSIRGGKQFF. The CDR3 bases are TGTGCCAGTAGTATCCGGGGAGGGAAGCAGTTCTTC.

This chain joins TRBV5-8 and TRBJ2-7, with 10 bases matching TRBD1. Trimming took 2 bases from V and 0 from J; bases not matched to a gene: 5. The CDR3 is 16 residues long. Germline assignment: CDR1 SGHTS and CDR2 YDEGEE. The CDR3 sequence is CASSFTDRGLSYEQYF. CDR3 coding DNA: TGTGCCAGCAGCTTTACTGACAGGGGGCTCTCCTACGAGCAGTACTTC. Full variable domain (remainder filled in from reference TRBV5-8 and TRBJ2-7): EAGVTQSPTHLIKTRGQQATLRCSPISGHTSVYWYQQALGLGLQFLLWYDEGEERNRGNFPPRFSGRQFPNYSSELNVNALELEDSALYLCASSFTDRGLSYEQYFGPGTRLTVT.

The V gene is TRBV28, the J gene TRBJ1-1; TRBD1 agrees at 7 bases. V shed 5 bases, J shed 3 bases, and the junction held 9 bases outside the gene matches. CDR3 length: 15 residues. In germline, CDR1 is MDHEN, CDR2 SYDVKM. CDR3 in amino acids: CASSKGGWRDTEAFF. The CDR3 DNA reads TGTGCCAGCAGTAAAGGGGGCTGGAGGGACACTGAAGCTTTCTTT. Drawing the rest from reference TRBV28 and TRBJ1-1, the complete variable domain is DVKVTQSSRYLVKRTGEKVFLECVQDMDHENMFWYRQDPGLGLRLIYFSYDVKMKEKGDIPEGYSVSREKKERFSLILESASTNQTSMYLCASSKGGWRDTEAFFGQGTRLTVV.

This sequence joins TRBV5-1 and TRBJ2-7; possible D gene TRBD2, 6 bases. The CDR3 length is 15 residues. Germline V CDR1 and CDR2: SGHRS, YFSETQ. V lost 4 bases and J 6 bases, leaving 20 bases between the germline ends. CDR3 DNA sequence: TGCGCCAGCAGCCGGCCCGGGAGCGGAGGGCTCGAGCAGTACTTC. Translated, it gives CASSRPGSGGLEQYF.

The rearrangement uses TRBV7-9 and TRBJ2-5; tentatively, D is TRBD2 (5 bases). Per the germline V gene, CDR1 is SEHNR and CDR2 is FQNEAQ (reference sequence). The CDR3 runs 14 residues. Trimming cost V 6 bases and J 1 base, with 12 bases left between them. CDR3 loop: CASRSPGFQETQYF. The CDR3 nucleotides are TGTGCCAGCAGGTCCCCGGGGTTCCAAGAGACCCAGTACTTC. The full variable domain, its missing parts supplied by reference TRBV7-9 and TRBJ2-5, is DTGVSQNPRHKITKRGQNVTFRCDPISEHNRLYWYRQTLGQGPEFLTYFQNEAQLEKSRLLSDRFSAERPKGSFSTLEIQRTEQGDSAMYLCASRSPGFQETQYFGPGTRLLVL.

The chain joins TRBV19 to TRBJ1-5, with unresolved D. The V and J ends lost 3 bases and 1 base respectively, with 10 bases between them. The germline gives CDR1 LNHDA, CDR2 SQIVND (reference sequence). CDR3 size: 15 residues. The CDR3 DNA reads as TGTGCCAGTAGTATGTGGGCAGACAGCAATCAGCCCCAGCATTTT. Translating gives CASSMWADSNQPQHF.

A single count supports this clone. CDR3 sequence: CASVQEPGQETQYF. CDR3 nucleotide sequence: TGCGCCAGCGTACAGGAGCCAGGGCAAGAGACCCAGTACTTC. This chain connects TRBV5-1 to TRBJ2-5, with D possibly TRBD1 on 5 matching bases. Germline V gene lookup returns CDR1 SGHRS and CDR2 YFSETQ. The germline V and J ends were trimmed by 7 bases and 2 bases, with 15 bases remaining between them. The CDR3 consists of 14 residues.